These 31 T cell receptor beta chains share one sample of origin, sequenced in a study of T cells in localized non-small cell lung cancer. The protocol was immunoSEQ multiplex PCR, while the TCRdb copy is restricted to in-frame clones and leaves out a portion. The sample lists around 41,000 clones; about 80% were seen once. The sample here was PBMCs, taken before any cancer treatment. The receptors derive from a man aged 40 to 69 with stage II lung adenocarcinoma.

The rearrangement uses TRBV29-1 and TRBJ1-2; 7 bases fit TRBD1. The CDR3 contains 13 residues. Trimming cost V 4 bases and J 2 bases; bases outside gene matches: 4. The germline V gene encodes CDR1 SQVTM and CDR2 ANQGSEA. CDR3 bases: TGCAGCGTTGGACAGGGACGAAACTATGGCTACACCTTC. As protein: CSVGQGRNYGYTF.

This clone was seen a handful of times. The chain links TRBV6-5 to TRBJ1-1; D is unclear. This CDR3 spans 13 amino acids. V was cut by 6 bases and J by 7 bases, with 15 bases left in between. Per germline, CDR1 MNHEY and CDR2 SVGAGI. Written as DNA, the CDR3 is TGTGCCAGCAGCCCCCGCCACGGTGGTGAAGCTTTCTTT. Its protein is CASSPRHGGEAFF.

The chain uses TRBV7-2 and TRBJ2-3; perhaps TRBD2 as D (5 bases). Germline V CDR1 and CDR2: SGHTA, FQGNSA. V was pared by 5 bases and J by 11 bases, with 17 bases between. This CDR3 region has 13 residues. CDR3 nucleotide sequence: TGTGCCAGCAGCCCCCGGACTCCCCCGGAGCAGTATTTT. This sequence encodes CASSPRTPPEQYF.

V and J are TRBV28 and TRBJ2-1, with D unresolved. Per germline, CDR1 MDHEN and CDR2 SYDVKM. The CDR3 length is 11 residues. V dropped 5 bases and J dropped 4 bases, with 3 bases sitting between them. CDR3 in DNA: TGTGCCAGCAGTCCATACAATGAGCAGTTCTTC. It encodes CASSPYNEQFF. The full variable domain, in which reference TRBV28 and TRBJ2-1 provide the parts outside the CDR3, is DVKVTQSSRYLVKRTGEKVFLECVQDMDHENMFWYRQDPGLGLRLIYFSYDVKMKEKGDIPEGYSVSREKKERFSLILESASTNQTSMYLCASSPYNEQFFGPGTRLTVL.

This chain joins TRBV29-1 and TRBJ1-1; no clear D. V lost 0 bases and J 3 bases, leaving 5 bases between the germline ends. CDR1 SQVTM and CDR2 ANQGSEA come from the germline V gene. This CDR3 has 12 amino acids. CDR3 nucleotide sequence: TGCAGCGTTGAAGACAGCTACACTGAAGCTTTCTTT. This translates into CSVEDSYTEAFF.

The sample holds one count of this clone. The chain employs TRBV18 and TRBJ2-1; D is undetermined. Germline lookup yields CDR1 KGHSH and CDR2 LQKENI. V was pared by 0 bases and J by 1 base, with 10 bases between. The CDR3 spans 16 residues. CDR3 in DNA: TGTGCCAGCTCACCACCGAAAGGGAAATCCTACAATGAGCAGTTCTTC. Translated, it gives CASSPPKGKSYNEQFF.

This clone was seen a single time. The chain is built from TRBV11-2 and TRBJ2-7; D is possibly TRBD1 (6 bases). The CDR3 has 17 amino acids. Trimming took 5 bases from V and 3 from J, leaving 23 bases between them. Per germline, CDR1 SGHAT and CDR2 FQNNGV. The CDR3 spells CASSPLFSRQVSYEQYF. The CDR3 nucleotides read TGTGCCAGCAGCCCACTCTTTTCACGACAGGTTAGCTACGAGCAGTACTTC.

The V call is TRBV6-5, the J call TRBJ2-1; TRBD2 agrees at 7 bases. Per germline, CDR1 MNHEY and CDR2 SVGAGI. The CDR3 contains 15 residues. The J segment lost 0 bases and the V segment lost 5 bases, leaving 4 bases of the junction unmatched. CDR3 in amino acids: CASSRAGNSYNEQFF. The CDR3 region has the DNA TGTGCCAGCAGTCGAGCGGGAAACTCCTACAATGAGCAGTTCTTC.

The chain carries TRBV5-5 and TRBJ2-3; D call uncertain. This CDR3 comprises 13 residues. V gave up 5 bases and J gave up 0 bases, with 7 bases separating them. Germline V gives CDR1 SGHKS, CDR2 YYEKEE (reference sequence). DNA of the CDR3: TGTGCCAGCAGGTTTACTAGCACAGATACGCAGTATTTT. It is translated as CASRFTSTDTQYF.

V usage is TRBV18 and J usage is TRBJ2-7, with D perhaps TRBD2 (7 bases). V gave up 5 bases and J gave up 7 bases, with 15 bases separating them. The CDR3 runs 13 residues. CDR1 KGHSH and CDR2 LQKENI come from the germline V gene. The CDR3 loop reads CASSVRGREEQYF. CDR3 coding DNA: TGTGCCAGCTCAGTCCGGGGGCGGGAGGAGCAGTACTTC.

The chain has TRBV7-2 and TRBJ2-3; 13 bases line up with TRBD2. The CDR3 sequence is 16 residues long. The V gene end was trimmed by 1 base and the J gene end by 6 bases; junction bases not matched to a gene: 4. CDR1 and CDR2 from the germline V gene are SGHTA and FQGNSA. CDR3 coding DNA: TGTGCCAGCAGCTTAGGACTAGCGGGGGGAGGGGATACGCAGTATTTT. Protein product: CASSLGLAGGGDTQYF.

The chain combines TRBV4-1 with TRBJ2-7; no reliable D call. V lost 4 bases and J 1 base, leaving 17 bases between the germline ends. The length of the CDR3 is 16 residues. Germline-derived CDR1 and CDR2 are MGHRA and YSYEKL. The CDR3 DNA is TGCGCCAGCAGCCCTTGGCCCGAGATTAGATCCTACGAGCAGTACTTC. Its protein is CASSPWPEIRSYEQYF.

As concerns this clone: Other DNA sequences in the same sample also yield this CDR3. The chain links TRBV20-1 to TRBJ2-7; a possible D gene is TRBD2 (5 bases). The CDR3 contains 11 residues. V was trimmed by 6 bases and J by 5 bases, leaving 11 bases between them. Germline-derived CDR1 and CDR2 are DFQATT and SNEGSKA (reference sequence). The CDR3 is CSAPRVDEQYF. The CDR3 DNA sequence: TGCAGTGCCCCGAGGGTAGACGAGCAGTACTTC.

V gene TRBV4-1 combines with J gene TRBJ1-1; D unresolved. Per the germline V gene, CDR1 is MGHRA and CDR2 is YSYEKL. The CDR3 contains 15 residues. Trimming cost V 2 bases and J 1 base, with 11 bases left between them. The CDR3 loop is CASSQKETQNTEAFF. The DNA for the CDR3 is TGCGCCAGCAGCCAAAAAGAGACACAGAACACTGAAGCTTTCTTT.

To note about this clone: The germline gene is not matched at one end of the junction; a read error may be the cause. The genes are TRBV5-3 and TRBJ2-1; 7 bases match TRBD2. TRBV5-3 is an ORF, with its function uncertain. The CDR3 spans 13 residues. The CDR3 DNA reads as TGTGCCAGCAGCTTGGGAGGGGACAATGAGCAGTTCTTC. The encoded protein is CASSLGGDNEQFF.

This clone was observed a single time. This sequence joins TRBV19 and TRBJ2-7, with D unclear. The V gene lost 10 bases and the J gene lost 2 bases, with 15 bases spanning the gap. Germline V CDR1 and CDR2: LNHDA, SQIVND (reference sequence). This CDR3 has 13 amino acids. CDR3 protein: CATTSQSTYEQYF. The CDR3 DNA follows: TGTGCCACTACGAGTCAGTCCACCTACGAGCAGTACTTC.

The rearrangement uses TRBV6-5 and TRBJ2-7, with unresolved D. Germline V gives CDR1 MNHEY, CDR2 SVGAGI. Trimming removed 7 bases from V and 4 bases from J, with 8 bases in between. This CDR3 has 11 amino acids. In DNA, the CDR3 is TGTGCCAGCAATCTAGGGTACGAGCAGTACTTC. Translation gives CASNLGYEQYF.

This clone showed up just once. The gene calls are TRBV18 and TRBJ2-7; weak D call: TRBD2 (6 bases). The CDR3 loop spans 15 amino acids. The germline CDR1 and CDR2 sequences are KGHSH and LQKENI. The V gene lost 2 bases and the J gene lost 2 bases, with 13 bases spanning the gap. The CDR3 spells CASSPEDAGTYEQYF. The CDR3 bases are TGTGCCAGCTCACCAGAGGATGCGGGGACCTACGAGCAGTACTTC.

The CDR3 region is CASSDDRANTGELFF. In DNA, the CDR3 is TGTGCCAGCAGTGATGACAGGGCGAACACCGGGGAGCTGTTTTTT. The chain has TRBV2 and TRBJ2-2; 7 nucleotides align to TRBD1. The CDR3 runs to 15 residues. Germline values: CDR1 SNHLY, CDR2 FYNNEI. With V trimmed by 3 bases and J by 0 bases, 1 base remained unmatched.

The V gene is TRBV10-3, the J gene TRBJ2-1; possibly TRBD2 for D (6 bases). This CDR3 has 18 amino acids. Trimming cost V 8 bases and J 9 bases, with 32 bases left between them. Germline assignment: CDR1 ENHRY and CDR2 SYGVKD. This CDR3 is CAIGGESALGITMAEQFF. The CDR3 DNA follows: TGTGCCATCGGAGGGGAAAGCGCGCTCGGGATTACAATGGCTGAGCAGTTCTTC.

This clone is a singleton in its sample. The V call is TRBV7-9, the J call TRBJ1-2, with 8 bases fitting TRBD1. The length of the CDR3 is 11 residues. In germline, CDR1 is SEHNR, CDR2 FQNEAQ (reference sequence). Trimming took 8 bases from V and 7 from J; bases not matched to a gene: 3. The CDR3 reads CASGDRGGYTF. CDR3 bases: TGTGCCAGCGGAGACAGGGGTGGCTACACCTTC. The entire variable domain, with the rest obtained from reference TRBV7-9 and TRBJ1-2, is as follows: DTGVSQNPRHKITKRGQNVTFRCDPISEHNRLYWYRQTLGQGPEFLTYFQNEAQLEKSRLLSDRFSAERPKGSFSTLEIQRTEQGDSAMYLCASGDRGGYTFGSGTRLTVV.

The V gene is TRBV7-9, the J gene TRBJ2-5; D may be TRBD1 (6 bases). This CDR3 region has 16 residues. Trimming removed 5 bases at V and 2 bases at J, with 18 bases between. The germline V gene encodes CDR1 SEHNR and CDR2 FQNEAQ (reference sequence). The CDR3 region has the DNA TGTGCCAGCAGCGAAGGGGCAGGGGCGACACAAGAGACCCAGTACTTC. Translated: CASSEGAGATQETQYF.

This clone was seen a few times. Here the CDR3 DNA reads TGTGCCTGGAGTGTACGGGCCGACTGGGAGAACACTGAAGCTTTCTTT. Protein sequence: CAWSVRADWENTEAFF. The chain combines TRBV30 with TRBJ1-1; D is ambiguous. The CDR3 loop spans 16 amino acids. The ends were cut back, 0 bases at V and 1 base at J, with 15 bases in the middle. Germline V gives CDR1 GTSNPN, CDR2 SVGIG (reference sequence).

The chain has TRBV28 and TRBJ2-5, with D possibly TRBD2 on 5 matching bases. Trimming pared 5 bases from V and 5 bases from J, leaving 15 bases between. The germline V gene has CDR1 MDHEN and CDR2 SYDVKM. The CDR3 loop spans 14 amino acids. CDR3 sequence reads: CASSGLERGETQYF. CDR3 bases: TGTGCCAGCAGTGGGTTAGAAAGAGGGGAGACCCAGTACTTC.

The rearrangement joins TRBV5-6 to TRBJ1-5, with D uncertain. Trimming pared 1 base from V and 0 bases from J, leaving 8 bases between. Looked up from germline, CDR1 is SGHDT and CDR2 is YYEEEE. The CDR3 is made up of 15 amino acids. For the CDR3, the DNA is TGTGCCAGCAGCTTGAGGAGGTTTAGCAATCAGCCCCAGCATTTT. This gives the protein CASSLRRFSNQPQHF.

The chain carries TRBV19 and TRBJ2-1; 7 nucleotides agree with TRBD1. V trimming: 6 bases; J trimming: 6 bases; junction bases outside the gene matches: 5. The CDR3 sequence is 13 residues long. Germline values: CDR1 LNHDA, CDR2 SQIVND (reference sequence). CDR3: CASSPGQPNEQFF. In DNA, the CDR3 is TGTGCCAGTAGCCCGGGACAGCCCAATGAGCAGTTCTTC.

V is TRBV19 and J is TRBJ2-7, with 8 bases that match TRBD1. Germline V gives CDR1 LNHDA, CDR2 SQIVND (reference sequence). With V trimmed by 3 bases and J by 0 bases, 4 bases remained unmatched. The CDR3 extends over 15 amino acids. The CDR3 here is CASSIGGTGSYEQYF. The CDR3 bases are TGTGCCAGTAGTATCGGAGGGACAGGCTCCTACGAGCAGTACTTC.

The chain is built from TRBV6-1 and TRBJ1-1, with D maybe TRBD1 (6 bases). Trimming left V 5 bases short and J 8 bases short, with 15 bases between. This CDR3 spans 13 amino acids. CDR1 and CDR2 from the germline V gene are MNHNS and SASEGT. In DNA form, the CDR3 reads TGTGCCAGCAGTCACAGGGTATCTACCGAAGCTTTCTTT. As protein: CASSHRVSTEAFF.

This clone appeared once. V gene TRBV19 combines with J gene TRBJ2-3; 10 bases match TRBD1. V was clipped by 6 bases and J by 4 bases; unmatched bases: 7. This CDR3 spans 15 amino acids. CDR1 is LNHDA, CDR2 SQIVND, per germline (reference sequence). The CDR3 here is CASSPGQGNADTQYF. The CDR3 DNA sequence: TGTGCCAGTAGCCCGGGACAGGGGAATGCAGATACGCAGTATTTT.

The chain recombines TRBV4-3 with TRBJ1-2; no reliable D call. The CDR3 sequence is 13 residues long. Germline V lookup: CDR1 LGHNA, CDR2 YSLEER. With 0 bases removed from V and 4 bases from J, the gap between germline ends came to 6 bases. The CDR3 sequence: CASSQDKGYGYTF. The CDR3 nucleotides are TGCGCCAGCAGCCAAGATAAGGGCTATGGCTACACCTTC.

V and J are TRBV19 and TRBJ1-4; D perhaps matches TRBD1 (6 bases). This CDR3 region has 16 residues. The germline V gene encodes CDR1 LNHDA and CDR2 SQIVND (reference sequence). V lost 4 bases, J lost 7 bases, and 19 bases lay in between. CDR3 sequence (DNA): TGTGCCAGTAGTAGGACTACACAGGGCGGAGTTGAAAAACTGTTTTTT. Translation: CASSRTTQGGVEKLFF.